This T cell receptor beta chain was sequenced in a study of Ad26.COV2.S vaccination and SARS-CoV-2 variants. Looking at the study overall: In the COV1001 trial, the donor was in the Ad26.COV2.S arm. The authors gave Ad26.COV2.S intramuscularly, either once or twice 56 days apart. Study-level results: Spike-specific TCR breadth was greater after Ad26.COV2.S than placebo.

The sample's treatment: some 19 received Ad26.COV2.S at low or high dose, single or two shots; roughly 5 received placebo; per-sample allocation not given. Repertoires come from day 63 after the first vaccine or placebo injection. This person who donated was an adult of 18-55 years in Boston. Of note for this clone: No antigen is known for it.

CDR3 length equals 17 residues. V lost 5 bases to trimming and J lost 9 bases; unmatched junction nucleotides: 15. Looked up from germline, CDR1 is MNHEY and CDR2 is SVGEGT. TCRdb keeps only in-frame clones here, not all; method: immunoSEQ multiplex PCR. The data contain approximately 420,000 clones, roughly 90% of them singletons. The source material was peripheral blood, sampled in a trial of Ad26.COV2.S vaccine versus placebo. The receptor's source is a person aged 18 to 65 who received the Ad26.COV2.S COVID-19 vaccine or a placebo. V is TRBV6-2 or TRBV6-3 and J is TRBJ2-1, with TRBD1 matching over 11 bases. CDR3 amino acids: CASSTSSLWTGGGEQFF. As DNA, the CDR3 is TGTGCCAGCAGTACATCCTCCCTCTGGACAGGGGGCGGTGAGCAGTTCTTC.